This passage covers 10 T cell receptor beta chains from one sample sequenced in a study of blood T cell repertoires in COVID-19 (dated by TCRdb to 2019 to 2021). The method was the immunoSEQ multiplex PCR assay. Sourced from immuneACCESS, this table was stored by TCRdb with only in-frame sequences that have V and J called. A share of the clones is absent; for the studies checked, an unresolved V gene accounts for under half, and the remainder has no known explanation. For this sample there are more than 45,000 clones; around 90% appear just once. 3.1% of the sample is held by the ten biggest clonotypes. The sequenced sample consisted of peripheral blood. The origin of the receptors is a human donor in a cohort sampled during active COVID-19.

V is TRBV27 and J is TRBJ2-7; possibly TRBD1 for D (7 bases). Trimming stripped 5 bases from V and 0 bases from J, with 14 bases between. Germline-derived CDR1 and CDR2 are MNHEY and SMNVEV (reference sequence). The CDR3 extends over 15 amino acids. The chain's CDR3 is CASSPRGAYSYEQYF. CDR3 nucleotide sequence: TGTGCCAGCAGTCCCAGGGGGGCGTACTCCTACGAGCAGTACTTC.

This chain uses TRBV5-1 with TRBJ2-5; D perhaps matches TRBD1 (6 bases). CDR3 size: 16 residues. Between the trimmed V and J ends, which lost 0 bases and 5 bases, there was a span of 17 bases. Germline CDR1 reads SGHRS; CDR2 reads YFSETQ. The CDR3 coding sequence is TGCGCCAGCAGCTTGGGGTCGGCTTCTCAGGGGGAGACCCAGTACTTC. It encodes CASSLGSASQGETQYF.

This clone is a singleton in its sample. The chain joins TRBV3-1 (or the pseudogene TRBV3-2) to TRBJ2-5; maybe TRBD2 (5 bases). The germline V gene has CDR1 LGHDT and CDR2 YNNKEL (reference sequence). Trimming removed 0 bases at V and 3 bases at J, with 11 bases between. The CDR3 extends over 15 amino acids. The CDR3 sequence is CASSQELRAEETQYF. In DNA, the CDR3 is TGTGCCAGCAGCCAAGAGTTGAGGGCGGAAGAGACCCAGTACTTC.

The chain carries TRBV11-2 and TRBJ1-1; 9 nucleotides agree with TRBD1. With V trimmed by 5 bases and J by 5 bases, 15 bases remained unmatched. CDR1 and CDR2 from the germline V gene are SGHAT and FQNNGV. The CDR3 spans 17 residues. CDR3 in DNA: TGTGCCAGCAGCCCCATATTTGGGGACAGGGAGGGAACTGAAGCTTTCTTT. Translated: CASSPIFGDREGTEAFF. Based on the CDR3 plus reference TRBV11-2 and TRBJ1-1, the full variable domain is EAGVAQSPRYKIIEKRQSVAFWCNPISGHATLYWYQQILGQGPKLLIQFQNNGVVDDSQLPKDRFSAERLKGVDSTLKIQPAKLEDSAVYLCASSPIFGDREGTEAFFGQGTRLTVV.

In DNA form, the CDR3 reads TGCAGTGCTAGTAGGCTAGCGGGTACTAATGAGCAGTTCTTC. It is translated as CSASRLAGTNEQFF. This chain uses TRBV20-1 with TRBJ2-1; 8 bases map to TRBD2. This CDR3 comprises 14 residues. With 3 bases clipped from V and 7 bases from J, the junction kept 8 bases outside the gene matches. Germline V gene lookup returns CDR1 DFQATT and CDR2 SNEGSKA (reference sequence).

The chain joins TRBV28 to TRBJ2-5, with D possibly matching TRBD1 (6 bases). With 6 bases removed from V and 1 base from J, the gap between germline ends came to 12 bases. Germline CDR1 and CDR2: MDHEN and SYDVKM. The CDR3 is 14 amino acids. CDR3 DNA: TGTGCCAGCAGCCGCTACAGGGTCCAAGAGACCCAGTACTTC. It specifies CASSRYRVQETQYF.

The J gene is TRBJ2-2, the V gene TRBV11-2, with TRBD2 matching 14 bases. From germline, CDR1 is SGHAT and CDR2 FQNNGV. This CDR3 contains 17 residues. V was pared by 6 bases and J by 6 bases, with 9 bases of the junction left unmatched. The CDR3 region has the DNA TGTGCCAGCAGATCAACCCGACTAGCGGGAGGGCCCGGGGAGCTGTTTTTT. As protein: CASRSTRLAGGPGELFF. The whole variable domain, remainder taken from reference TRBV11-2 and TRBJ2-2, is EAGVAQSPRYKIIEKRQSVAFWCNPISGHATLYWYQQILGQGPKLLIQFQNNGVVDDSQLPKDRFSAERLKGVDSTLKIQPAKLEDSAVYLCASRSTRLAGGPGELFFGEGSRLTVL.

The chain employs TRBV18 and TRBJ2-3; 9 bases fit TRBD1. Trimming took 3 bases from V and 1 from J; bases not matched to a gene: 2. Germline CDR1 is KGHSH and CDR2 is LQKENI. CDR3 length equals 15 residues. The CDR3 here is CASSPDRGGTDTQYF. CDR3 bases: TGTGCCAGCTCACCCGACAGGGGGGGCACAGATACGCAGTATTTT.

This clone showed up just a few times. This sequence joins TRBV11-2 and TRBJ1-2, with TRBD1 identical over 7 bases. This CDR3 has 14 residues. The ends lost 0 bases at V and 5 bases at J; junction bases unmatched: 3. Germline V gene sequence: CDR1 SGHAT, CDR2 FQNNGV. Here the CDR3 DNA reads TGTGCCAGCAGCTTAGAAACAGGGGTATATGGCTACACCTTC. Amino acids: CASSLETGVYGYTF.

This chain connects TRBV27 to TRBJ2-7; TRBD2 might be the D (5 bases). This CDR3 is 13 amino acids long. The V end lost 5 bases, the J end lost 4 bases, and 12 bases lay between the germline ends. CDR1 and CDR2 (germline): MNHEY, SMNVEV (reference sequence). CDR3 region: CASSPLEEYEQYF. The CDR3, as DNA: TGTGCCAGCAGTCCGTTGGAGGAGTACGAGCAGTACTTC.